These 7 T cell receptor beta chains were sequenced from one sample in a study of blood T cell repertoires in COVID-19 (TCRdb year 2020). Receptor amplification or capture employed the immunoSEQ multiplex PCR assay. The immuneACCESS repertoire file appears here via TCRdb, limited to in-frame rearrangements. These files lack a portion of the clones; in checked studies, under half of the deficit traces to unresolved V genes, and the cause of the others is not known. Present in this sample are 150,000 to 200,000 clones, 83% of which were seen just once. The ten largest clonotypes hold about 3.6% of the sample. The sequenced sample was PBMCs or T cells enriched from blood (not recorded which). The source is a woman in her forties or fifties in a cohort exposed to, infected with or recovered from COVID-19 (not recorded which).

This clone was recorded only once. V gene TRBV4-1 combines with J gene TRBJ2-7, with D possibly TRBD1 on 5 matching bases. The CDR3 contains 14 residues. Germline V gives CDR1 MGHRA, CDR2 YSYEKL. Between the trimmed V and J ends, which lost 1 base and 3 bases, there was a span of 10 bases. CDR3 in amino acids: CASSQVDRNYEQYF. DNA of the CDR3: TGCGCCAGCAGCCAAGTAGACAGAAACTACGAGCAGTACTTC.

The gene calls are TRBV19 and TRBJ1-2; tentative D call: TRBD1 (5 bases). V was cut by 3 bases and J by 8 bases, with 10 bases left in between. The germline V gene encodes CDR1 LNHDA and CDR2 SQIVND (reference sequence). CDR3 length equals 12 residues. The CDR3 spells CASSMYQGGYTF. CDR3 nucleotide sequence: TGTGCCAGTAGTATGTACCAGGGAGGCTACACCTTC.

This clone was counted only a few times. The rearrangement uses TRBV6-8 and TRBJ2-4; 10 bases are shared with TRBD2. Germline V gene data show CDR1 as MNHGY and CDR2 as SAAAGT. The CDR3 consists of 21 residues. J lost 0 bases, V lost 4 bases, and 18 bases had no gene match. CDR3 DNA: TGTGCCAGCAGTTCCCGTTGGGGGAGCGGGGGGGATACCATAGCCAAAAACATTCAGTACTTC. Amino acids: CASSSRWGSGGDTIAKNIQYF.

The V and J genes are TRBV7-9 and TRBJ2-1; TRBD2 aligns across 11 bases. J gave up 5 bases and V 4 bases, and 7 bases lay outside the gene matches. The CDR3 has 16 residues. Per germline, CDR1 SEHNR and CDR2 FQNEAQ (reference sequence). CDR3 amino acids: CASSYGPGLADNEQFF. In DNA form, the CDR3 reads TGTGCCAGCAGCTACGGTCCGGGACTAGCGGACAATGAGCAGTTCTTC.

V is TRBV5-8 and J is TRBJ1-4; 8 nucleotides match TRBD1. The trim removed 1 base at V and 6 bases at J, leaving 5 bases unmatched. Germline V lookup: CDR1 SGHTS, CDR2 YDEGEE. The CDR3 extends over 15 amino acids. The CDR3 loop is CASSLLDRGHEKLFF. The DNA of the CDR3 is TGTGCCAGCAGCTTGCTTGACAGGGGACATGAAAAACTGTTTTTT.

This clone was detected a few times. The chain has TRBV19 and TRBJ1-4, with 8 positions matching TRBD1. J was trimmed by 3 bases and V by 5 bases; bases with no gene match: 14. CDR1 and CDR2 (germline): LNHDA, SQIVND (reference sequence). CDR3 length: 18 amino acids. The CDR3 DNA sequence: TGTGCCAGTAGTCCTAATTCCGGGACAGGAGAGGCTAATGAAAAACTGTTTTTT. Translated: CASSPNSGTGEANEKLFF.

This clone was counted ten times or more. The V and J genes are TRBV6-1 and TRBJ2-7; tentative D call: TRBD2 (5 bases). Trimming took 1 base from V and 2 from J, leaving 15 bases between them. The CDR3 contains 16 residues. The V gene's germline CDR1 is MNHNS and CDR2 SASEGT. CDR3 coding DNA: TGTGCCAGCAGTGAAGGCGGTTGGACTTCTCCCTACGAGCAGTACTTC. It specifies CASSEGGWTSPYEQYF.